The 3 T cell receptor beta chains below come from one sample, sequenced in a study of CD8 T cells in ankylosing spondylitis. TCRdb reprocessed the 5' RACE reads via MiXCR and lists one record per CDR3 protein. The sample comprises roughly 150,000 distinct CDR3 sequences, about 6.7% of which are singletons, and around 11% rests with the top ten. The specimen sequenced was blood, either unsorted or a sorted T cell fraction (not recorded which). All receptors come from a female donor with ankylosing spondylitis or in good health (not recorded which).

In its sample, this clonotype was seen a few times. The chain is built from TRBV6-4 and TRBJ2-7, with a weak D call TRBD1 (6 bases). CDR3 length equals 14 residues. From germline, CDR1 is MRHNA and CDR2 SNTAGT. The V end lost 7 bases, the J end lost 2 bases, and 15 bases lay between the germline ends. The DNA of the CDR3 is TGTGCCAGCAACTTCTTGACAGGAACCTACGAGCAGTACTTC. Amino acids: CASNFLTGTYEQYF.

In this sample, this clonotype turned up many times. The gene calls are TRBV6-2 or TRBV6-3 and TRBJ1-5; D perhaps matches TRBD1 (5 bases). The CDR3 spans 15 residues. V lost 5 bases and J 7 bases, leaving 18 bases between the germline ends. Germline V gene sequence: CDR1 MNHEY, CDR2 SVGEGT. The CDR3 nucleotides are TGTGCCAGCAGTCGGGATGGGACGGCTGGCCAGCCCCAGCATTTT. Its protein is CASSRDGTAGQPQHF.

This clonotype has only one observation. The rearrangement joins TRBV28 to TRBJ2-7; D uncertain. V was clipped by 2 bases and J by 9 bases, with 17 bases between them. CDR1 MDHEN and CDR2 SYDVKM come from the germline V gene. The CDR3 spans 14 residues. CDR3 nucleotide sequence: TGTGCCAGCAGTTTAGTAGGACCCCTAAGAGGGCAGTACTTC. It codes for CASSLVGPLRGQYF.